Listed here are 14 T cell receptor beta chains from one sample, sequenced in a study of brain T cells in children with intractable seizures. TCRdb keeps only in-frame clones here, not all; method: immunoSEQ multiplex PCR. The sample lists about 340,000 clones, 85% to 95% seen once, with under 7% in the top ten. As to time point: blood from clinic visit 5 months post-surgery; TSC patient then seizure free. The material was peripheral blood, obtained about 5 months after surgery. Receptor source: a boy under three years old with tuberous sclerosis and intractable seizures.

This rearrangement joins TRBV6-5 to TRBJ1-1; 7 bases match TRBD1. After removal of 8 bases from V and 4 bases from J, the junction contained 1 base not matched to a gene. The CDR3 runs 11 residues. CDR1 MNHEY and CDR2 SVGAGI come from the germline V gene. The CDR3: CASEGATEAFF. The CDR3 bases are TGTGCCAGCGAGGGGGCCACTGAAGCTTTCTTT.

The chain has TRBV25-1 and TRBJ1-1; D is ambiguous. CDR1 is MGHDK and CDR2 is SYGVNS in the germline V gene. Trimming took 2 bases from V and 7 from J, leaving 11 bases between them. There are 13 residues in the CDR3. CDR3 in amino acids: CASSEEVIHEAFF. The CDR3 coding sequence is TGTGCCAGCAGTGAAGAGGTTATACATGAAGCTTTCTTT.

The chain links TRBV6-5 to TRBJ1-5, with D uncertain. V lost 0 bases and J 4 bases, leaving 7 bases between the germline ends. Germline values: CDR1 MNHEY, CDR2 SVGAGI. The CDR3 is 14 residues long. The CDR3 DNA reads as TGTGCCAGCAGTTACTCTGGGAGGAATCAGCCCCAGCATTTT. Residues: CASSYSGRNQPQHF.

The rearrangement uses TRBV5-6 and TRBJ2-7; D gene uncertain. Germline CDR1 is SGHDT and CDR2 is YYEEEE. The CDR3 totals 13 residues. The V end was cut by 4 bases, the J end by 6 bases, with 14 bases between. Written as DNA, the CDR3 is TGTGCCAGCAGCCGGAGTATGTTGTTCGAGCAGTACTTC. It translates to CASSRSMLFEQYF.

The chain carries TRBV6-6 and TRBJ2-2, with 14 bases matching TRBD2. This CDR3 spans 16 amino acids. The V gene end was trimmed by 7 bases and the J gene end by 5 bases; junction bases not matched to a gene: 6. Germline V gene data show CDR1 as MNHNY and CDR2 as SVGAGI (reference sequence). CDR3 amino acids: CASILWTSGGTGELFF. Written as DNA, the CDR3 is TGTGCCAGCATCTTGTGGACTAGCGGGGGGACCGGGGAGCTGTTTTTT.

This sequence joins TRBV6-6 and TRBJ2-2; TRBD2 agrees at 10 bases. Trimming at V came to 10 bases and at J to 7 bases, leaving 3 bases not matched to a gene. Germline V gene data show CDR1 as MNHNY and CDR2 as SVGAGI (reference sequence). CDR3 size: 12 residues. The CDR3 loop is CAILAGDGELFF. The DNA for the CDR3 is TGTGCCATCCTAGCGGGGGACGGGGAGCTGTTTTTT.

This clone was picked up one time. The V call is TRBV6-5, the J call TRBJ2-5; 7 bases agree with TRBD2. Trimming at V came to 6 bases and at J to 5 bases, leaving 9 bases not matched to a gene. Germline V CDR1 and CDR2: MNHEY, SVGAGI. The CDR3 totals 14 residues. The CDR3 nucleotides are TGTGCCAGCAGACCCTTTCGGGGGGTTGAGACCCAGTACTTC. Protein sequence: CASRPFRGVETQYF.

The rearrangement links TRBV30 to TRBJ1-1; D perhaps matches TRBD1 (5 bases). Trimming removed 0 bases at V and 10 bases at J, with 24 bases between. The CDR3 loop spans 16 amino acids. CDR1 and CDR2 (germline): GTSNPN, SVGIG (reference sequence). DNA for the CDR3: TGTGCCTGGAGTGTAAAAGTAGGACTGGTCGGGGGTTTAGCTTTCTTT. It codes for CAWSVKVGLVGGLAFF.

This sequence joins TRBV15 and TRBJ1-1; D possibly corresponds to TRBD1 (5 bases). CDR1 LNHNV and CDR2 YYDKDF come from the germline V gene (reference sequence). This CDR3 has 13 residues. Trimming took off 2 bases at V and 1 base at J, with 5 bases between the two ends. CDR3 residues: CATSRQGNTEAFF. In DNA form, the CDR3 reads TGTGCCACCAGCAGACAGGGGAACACTGAAGCTTTCTTT.

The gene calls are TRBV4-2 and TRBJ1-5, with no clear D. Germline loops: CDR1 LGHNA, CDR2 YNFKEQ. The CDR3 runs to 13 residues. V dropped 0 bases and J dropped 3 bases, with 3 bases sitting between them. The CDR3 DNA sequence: TGTGCCAGCAGCCAAGATCCCAATCAGCCCCAGCATTTT. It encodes CASSQDPNQPQHF.

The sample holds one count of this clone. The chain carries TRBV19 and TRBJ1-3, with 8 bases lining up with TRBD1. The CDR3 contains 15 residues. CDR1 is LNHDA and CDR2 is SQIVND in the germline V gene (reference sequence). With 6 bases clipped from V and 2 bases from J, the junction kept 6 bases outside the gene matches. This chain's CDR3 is CASRTTGVTGNTIYF. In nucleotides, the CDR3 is TGTGCCAGTAGGACGACAGGGGTCACTGGAAACACCATATATTTT.

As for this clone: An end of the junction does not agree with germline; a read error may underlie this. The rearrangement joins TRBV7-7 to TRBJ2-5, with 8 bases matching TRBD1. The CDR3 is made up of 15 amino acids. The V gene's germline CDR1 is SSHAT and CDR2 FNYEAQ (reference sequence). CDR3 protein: CASSRDRSAVETQYF. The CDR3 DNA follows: TGTGCTAGCAGCCGGGACAGGTCGGCGGTTGAGACCCAGTACTTC.

The CDR3 reads CASSTGPGGVQPQHF. The CDR3, as DNA: TGTGCCAGCAGCACCGGGCCCGGGGGCGTTCAGCCCCAGCATTTT. V and J are TRBV9 and TRBJ1-5; D is perhaps TRBD1 (6 bases). From germline, CDR1 is SGDLS and CDR2 YYNGEE. The CDR3 has 15 amino acids. The germline V and J ends were trimmed by 4 bases and 6 bases, with 17 bases remaining between them.

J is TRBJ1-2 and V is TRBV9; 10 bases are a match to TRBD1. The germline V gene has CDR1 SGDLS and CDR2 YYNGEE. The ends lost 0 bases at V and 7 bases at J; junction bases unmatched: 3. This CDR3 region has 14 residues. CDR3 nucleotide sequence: TGTGCCAGCAGCGTAGGAGGACAGGGGGTTGGCTACACCTTC. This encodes CASSVGGQGVGYTF.